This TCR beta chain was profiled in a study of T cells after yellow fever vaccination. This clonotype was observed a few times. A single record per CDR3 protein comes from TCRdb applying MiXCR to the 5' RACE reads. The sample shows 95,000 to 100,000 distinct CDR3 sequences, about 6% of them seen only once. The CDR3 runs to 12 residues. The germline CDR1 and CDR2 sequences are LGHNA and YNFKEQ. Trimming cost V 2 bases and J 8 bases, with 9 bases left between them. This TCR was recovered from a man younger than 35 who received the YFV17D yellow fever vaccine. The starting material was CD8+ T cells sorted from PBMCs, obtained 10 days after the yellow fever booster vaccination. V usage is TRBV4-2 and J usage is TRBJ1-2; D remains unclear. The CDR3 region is CASSQKSRGYTF. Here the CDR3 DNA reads TGTGCCAGCAGCCAAAAAAGCCGGGGCTACACCTTC.